This TCR beta chain was captured in a study of T-cell reconstitution after alpha-beta-depleted transplantation in children. Unique molecular identifiers tagged the TCRbeta library. MiXCR, applied by TCRdb to the PCR reads, yields one record per CDR3 protein. Here the sample spans roughly 400,000 distinct CDR3 sequences, about 45% being singletons. The CDR3 spans 13 residues. V was cut by 3 bases and J by 11 bases, with 11 bases left in between. Germline V gene sequence: CDR1 SGHVS, CDR2 FQNEAQ. The rearrangement links TRBV7-8 to TRBJ1-6; D gene unclear. The input for sequencing was PBMCs, taken before TCRalphabeta/CD19-depleted stem cell transplant. The sequence derives from a girl aged 2 to 9 with aplastic anemia, due to receive a stem cell transplant. This chain's CDR3 is CASSLIQQAPLHF. CDR3 nucleotide sequence: TGTGCCAGCAGCTTGATTCAGCAAGCACCCCTCCACTTT.